This T cell receptor (beta chain) was recovered during a study of a mutant IDH1 vaccine in newly diagnosed glioma. The overall study: Vaccination was launched 4-6 weeks after radiotherapy alone, or with temozolomide cycles. Scheduled at week 35, visit V12 preceded visit V13, held at week 47.

Notes on this clone: Its antigen remains unknown.

The time point was: week 35, safety follow-up. Each dose delivered 300 ug of mutant IDH1 20-mer peptide subcutaneously with imiquimod. Assay: immunoSEQ multiplex PCR; the TCRdb copy retains only in-frame clones and omits some. Seen here are 20,000 to 30,000 clones, less than 90% observed once, and the top ten hold around 31%. The CDR3 has 16 residues. The rearrangement links TRBV1 to TRBJ1-2. TRBV1 is recorded as a pseudogene. The source was PBMCs, collected from a glioma patient whose treatment included an IDH1 peptide vaccine. This sequence originates from a man aged 25 to 45 with glioma. Here the CDR3 DNA reads TGCACCAGCAGCCAAGAGCGCCCAGCTCCTACCTATGGCTACACCTTC. Translation: CTSSQERPAPTYGYTF.